This TCR beta chain was found in a study of T cell repertoires in cytomegalovirus infection (dated 2019 in TCRdb). At the level of the whole study: The HLA type of each donor mattered for the analysis, because public TCR beta signatures pointed to carriage of CMV infection along with the matching HLA type. Broader findings and caveats from the paper: The ex vivo response was dominated by HLA-C-restricted CMV-specific TCR beta clonotypes, and the single most frequent clonotype in two of eight donors was supplied by these HLA-C-restricted clonotypes. In both this cohort and an independent cohort of over 350 donors, the cumulative frequency of public TCR beta family members distinguished carriers of CMV infection plus the relevant HLA type.

The run used an Illumina HiSeq 1500. TCRdb took the public reads, trimmed them with fastp at Q25, ran MiXCR for clone calling and kept in-frame beta chains. Entries that share a CDR3 protein sequence are merged under the most common genes and DNA. In this sample the table shows approximately 250,000 distinct CDR3 sequences, over 8% of which occur a single time. The ten largest clones add up to over 12% of the sample. Unmatched junction bases come to 13, with V trimmed by 5 bases and J by 7 bases. The CDR3 starts with the cysteine, ends with the phenylalanine, and has 17 residues. Of all the DNA, just the CDR3 is kept, 51 bases in frame from base 1. The germline V gene provides CDR1 SGHTA and CDR2 FQGNSA. Worth noting for this clonotype: There is no known antigen for this receptor. No much larger clonotype is one base removed from it; base qualities were not supplied.

The chain couples TRBV7-2 to TRBJ2-5; 13 junctional bases match TRBD2. The source material was PBMCs. The receptor comes from a human donor in good health (CMV status not recorded). Some clones in this sample may be carry-over from other donors' samples. The DNA is as follows: TGTGCCAGCAGCCCTCTTACTAGCGGGAGGGCCGGAGGGACCCAGTACTTC. This translates into CASSPLTSGRAGGTQYF. The CDR3, completed at both ends by the reference TRBV7-2 and TRBJ2-5 genes, gives the full variable domain GAGVSQSPSNKVTEKGKDVELRCDPISGHTALYWYRQSLGQGLEFLIYFQGNSAPDKSGLPSDRFSAERTGGSVSTLTIQRTQQEDSAVYLCASSPLTSGRAGGTQYFGPGTRLLVL.